This T cell receptor (beta chain) was sequenced in a study of blood T cell repertoires in COVID-19. Across the whole study: Samples of COVID-19 (acute and convalescent) were obtained from the United States, Italy and Spain. T cells, B-cell-depleted T cells, or PBMCs supplied cDNA or gDNA.

Trimming left V 5 bases short and J 5 bases short, with 12 bases between. Per the germline V gene, CDR1 is MRHNA and CDR2 is SNTAGT. This CDR3 contains 13 residues. How the authors handled the data: Amplification with reference gene primers provided the estimates of nucleated cell counts. Sequenced by immunoSEQ multiplex PCR; TCRdb stores in-frame clones only, minus some. The DNA gave D and trimming, while V, J and clone size come from that table. The table includes 140,000 to 150,000 clones, approximately 90% detected once. The chain employs TRBV6-4 and TRBJ1-1; tentatively, D is TRBD1 (5 bases). The receptor's source is a woman aged 55 to 70 with active COVID-19. Source material: peripheral blood. The CDR3 region is CASSLSGGTEAFF. The DNA for the CDR3 is TGTGCCAGCAGTCTTAGCGGGGGGACTGAAGCTTTCTTT.